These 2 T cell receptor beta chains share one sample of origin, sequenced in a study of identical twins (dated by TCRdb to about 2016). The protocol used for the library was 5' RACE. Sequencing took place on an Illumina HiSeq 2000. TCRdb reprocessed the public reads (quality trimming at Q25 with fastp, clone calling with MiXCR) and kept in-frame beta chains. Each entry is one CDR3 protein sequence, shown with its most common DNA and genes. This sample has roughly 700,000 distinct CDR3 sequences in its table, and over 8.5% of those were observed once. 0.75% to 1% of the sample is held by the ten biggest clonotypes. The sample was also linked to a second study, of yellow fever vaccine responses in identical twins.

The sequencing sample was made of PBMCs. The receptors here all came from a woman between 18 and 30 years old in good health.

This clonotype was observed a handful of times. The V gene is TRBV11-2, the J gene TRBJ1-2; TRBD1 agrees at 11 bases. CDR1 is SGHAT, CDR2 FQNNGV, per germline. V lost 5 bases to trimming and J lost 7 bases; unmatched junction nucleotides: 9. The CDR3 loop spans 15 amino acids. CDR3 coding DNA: TGTGCCAGCAGCGCCAGGGACAGGGGGACGGTTGGCTACACCTTC. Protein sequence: CASSARDRGTVGYTF.

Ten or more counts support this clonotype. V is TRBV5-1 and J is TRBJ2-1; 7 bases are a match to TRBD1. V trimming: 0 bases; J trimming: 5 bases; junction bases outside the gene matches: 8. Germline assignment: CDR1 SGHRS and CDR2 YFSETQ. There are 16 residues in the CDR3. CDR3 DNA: TGCGCCAGCAGCTTGGTCCCGGGACAGATTAACAATGAGCAGTTCTTC. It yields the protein CASSLVPGQINNEQFF.